This T cell receptor beta chain was captured in a study of blood T cell repertoires in COVID-19. Germline assignment: CDR1 GTSNPN and CDR2 SVGIG (reference sequence). The CDR3 length is 14 residues. Trimming cost V 1 base and J 2 bases, with 9 bases left between them. Generated by immunoSEQ multiplex PCR, the TCRdb table keeps only in-frame clones and is missing some. The sample shows roughly 180,000 clones, 79% of them seen only once. The chain employs TRBV30 and TRBJ1-3; no definite D call. This clonotype originated in a woman in her sixties with COVID-19, enrolled during active disease. The sequencing sample was made of peripheral blood. The CDR3 coding sequence is TGTGCCTGGAGTGGAGGGAGGGCTGGAAACACCATATATTTT. It is translated as CAWSGGRAGNTIYF.